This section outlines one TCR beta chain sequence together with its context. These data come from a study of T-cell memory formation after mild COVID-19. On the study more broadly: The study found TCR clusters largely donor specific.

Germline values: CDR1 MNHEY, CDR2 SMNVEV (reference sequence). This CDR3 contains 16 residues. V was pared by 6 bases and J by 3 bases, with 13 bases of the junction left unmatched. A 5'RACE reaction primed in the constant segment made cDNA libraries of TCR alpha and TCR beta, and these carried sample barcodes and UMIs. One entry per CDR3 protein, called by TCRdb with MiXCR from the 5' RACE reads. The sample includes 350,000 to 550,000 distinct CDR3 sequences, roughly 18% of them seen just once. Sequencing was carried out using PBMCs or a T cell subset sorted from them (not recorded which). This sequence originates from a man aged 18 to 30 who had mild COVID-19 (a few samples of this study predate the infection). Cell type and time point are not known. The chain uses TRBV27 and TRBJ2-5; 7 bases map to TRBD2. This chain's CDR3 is CASSPNGLVREETQYF. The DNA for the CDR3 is TGTGCCAGCAGCCCCAACGGACTAGTCAGGGAAGAGACCCAGTACTTC.